These T cell receptor beta chains were read from a single sample in a study of T cell changes during pregnancy in multiple sclerosis. The method was immunoSEQ multiplex PCR; TCRdb's version includes in-frame clones alone and lacks a portion of them. The sample contains about 55,000 clones, 85% to 90% of which appear only once. The sample here was CD4+ T cells from peripheral blood mononuclear cells, taken in the first trimester of pregnancy. These receptors were taken from a female donor with multiple sclerosis, enrolled in a pregnancy study. CDR3s include the opening cysteine and the closing phenylalanine or tryptophan. Each record gives: V gene, clone size, D gene, J gene, CDR3 protein, CDR3 DNA. D genes are given only for firm matches. Rows may omit the clone size; those that give it use once, few, many or a size class.

V: TRBV5-6; size: .; D: .; J: TRBJ1-1; CDR3: CASSLTVNTEAFF; DNA: TGTGCCAGCAGCTTGACGGTGAACACTGAAGCTTTCTTT
V: TRBV9; size: .; D: TRBD2; J: TRBJ2-3; CDR3: CASSPLWGRVTDTQYF; DNA: TGTGCCAGCAGCCCCCTATGGGGGAGGGTCACAGATACGCAGTATTTT
V: TRBV6-1; size: .; D: .; J: TRBJ2-3; CDR3: CASSDGPHTDTQYF; DNA: TGTGCCAGCAGTGATGGGCCCCACACAGATACGCAGTATTTT
V: TRBV5-4; size: .; D: .; J: TRBJ2-3; CDR3: CASSLEFRGDTQYF; DNA: TGTGCCAGCAGCTTGGAGTTTAGGGGAGATACGCAGTATTTT
V: TRBV5-1; size: .; D: TRBD1; J: TRBJ2-7; CDR3: CASKMGDRGLEQYF; DNA: TGCGCCAGCAAAATGGGGGACAGGGGGCTTGAGCAGTACTTC
V: TRBV7-8; size: .; D: TRBD1; J: TRBJ1-1; CDR3: CASSSQPTGATEAFF; DNA: TGTGCCAGCAGCAGCCAACCTACAGGGGCCACTGAAGCTTTCTTT
V: TRBV7-3; size: .; D: .; J: TRBJ2-2; CDR3: CASSLSSTGELFF; DNA: TGTGCCAGCAGCTTATCCTCCACCGGGGAGCTGTTTTTT
V: TRBV7-3; size: .; D: .; J: TRBJ2-7; CDR3: CASSLTGTYEQYF; DNA: TGTGCCAGCAGCTTAACAGGGACTTACGAGCAGTACTTC
V: TRBV7-9; size: .; D: .; J: TRBJ1-5; CDR3: CASSLGGGICHQPQHF; DNA: TGTGCCAGCAGCTTAGGGGGGGGGATCTGTCATCAGCCCCAGCATTTT
V: TRBV11-2; size: .; D: TRBD1; J: TRBJ2-7; CDR3: CASSLRRGRTNSYEQYF; DNA: TGTGCCAGCAGCTTACGCAGGGGGCGTACAAACTCCTACGAGCAGTACTTC
V: TRBV27; size: .; D: .; J: TRBJ1-1; CDR3: CASSWAGNTEAFF; DNA: TGTGCCAGCAGTTGGGCAGGGAACACTGAAGCTTTCTTT
V: TRBV7-9; size: .; D: TRBD1; J: TRBJ1-2; CDR3: CASSFIRQGGYTYGYTF; DNA: TGTGCCAGCAGCTTCATCCGACAGGGGGGATACACTTATGGCTACACCTTC
V: TRBV19; size: .; D: TRBD1; J: TRBJ2-2; CDR3: CASRGTGTGNTGELFF; DNA: TGTGCCAGTAGGGGGACCGGGACAGGGAACACCGGGGAGCTGTTTTTT
V: TRBV5-1; size: .; D: TRBD2; J: TRBJ2-1; CDR3: CASSLTGGHNEQFF; DNA: TGCGCCAGCAGCTTGACGGGGGGGCACAATGAGCAGTTCTTC
V: TRBV9; size: once; D: TRBD2; J: TRBJ2-7; CDR3: CASSRLAGGHLEQYF; DNA: TGTGCCAGCAGCCGACTAGCGGGGGGCCACCTCGAGCAGTACTTC
V: TRBV15; size: once; D: TRBD1; J: TRBJ2-1; CDR3: CATSRDWGTGPRTSPNEQFF; DNA: TGTGCCACCAGCAGAGATTGGGGGACAGGGCCGAGGACAAGTCCGAATGAGCAGTTCTTC
V: TRBV6-1; size: .; D: TRBD1; J: TRBJ1-3; CDR3: CASTTGPQDTIYF; DNA: TGTGCCAGCACGACAGGGCCCCAGGACACCATATATTTT
V: TRBV7-2; size: .; D: TRBD2; J: TRBJ2-3; CDR3: CASSLLAGGPDTQYF; DNA: TGTGCCAGCAGCTTACTAGCGGGAGGCCCGGATACGCAGTATTTT
V: TRBV21-1; size: .; D: .; J: TRBJ2-7; CDR3: CASSKPGWGGGHHSYEQYF; DNA: TGTGCCAGCAGCAAACCCGGGTGGGGCGGGGGGCACCATTCCTACGAGCAGTACTTC
V: TRBV28; size: .; D: .; J: TRBJ2-1; CDR3: CASSLSGRGANTYNEQFF; DNA: TGTGCCAGCAGTTTAAGCGGCAGGGGGGCAAATACCTACAATGAGCAGTTCTTC
V: TRBV4-2; size: .; D: .; J: TRBJ2-7; CDR3: CASSQDRGTPKQYF; DNA: TGTGCCAGCAGCCAAGACCGAGGGACACCTAAGCAGTACTTC
V: TRBV7-9; size: .; D: .; J: TRBJ1-2; CDR3: CASSSEGYGYTF; DNA: TGTGCCAGCAGCTCAGAGGGTTATGGCTACACCTTC
V: TRBV19; size: .; D: TRBD2; J: TRBJ2-1; CDR3: CASSMLSSGIGGEQFF; DNA: TGTGCCAGTAGTATGCTTAGCAGCGGGATCGGAGGTGAGCAGTTCTTC
V: TRBV7-9; size: .; D: .; J: TRBJ2-7; CDR3: CASSFRDRNHEQYF; DNA: TGTGCCAGCAGCTTCCGAGACAGGAACCACGAGCAGTACTTC
V: TRBV2; size: .; D: .; J: TRBJ1-1; CDR3: CASRIGQNTEAFF; DNA: TGTGCCAGCAGGATCGGACAGAACACTGAAGCTTTCTTT
V: TRBV7-6; size: .; D: TRBD2; J: TRBJ2-5; CDR3: CASSSGGVKTQYF; DNA: TGTGCCAGTTCTAGCGGGGGGGTAAAGACCCAGTACTTC
V: TRBV29-1; size: .; D: .; J: TRBJ1-1; CDR3: CSTRGQMNTEAFF; DNA: TGCAGCACACGAGGACAGATGAACACTGAAGCTTTCTTT
V: TRBV30; size: .; D: TRBD1; J: TRBJ2-1; CDR3: CAWRGNRGMYNEQFF; DNA: TGTGCCTGGAGGGGGAACAGGGGTATGTACAATGAGCAGTTCTTC
V: TRBV5-4; size: medium-sized; D: .; J: TRBJ1-1; CDR3: CASSSPGLNTEAFF; DNA: TGTGCCAGCAGCTCCCCGGGATTGAACACTGAAGCTTTCTTT
V: TRBV18; size: .; D: TRBD1; J: TRBJ1-2; CDR3: CASSPFDRGYGYTF; DNA: TGTGCCAGCTCACCATTTGACAGGGGTTATGGCTACACCTTC
V: TRBV7-8; size: few; D: .; J: TRBJ2-7; CDR3: CASSLTETYEQYF; DNA: TGTGCCAGCAGCTTAACTGAAACCTACGAGCAGTACTTC
V: TRBV28; size: .; D: .; J: TRBJ1-6; CDR3: CASRDSSSYYNSPLHF; DNA: TGTGCCAGTCGGGATTCATCATCTTACTATAATTCACCCCTCCACTTT
V: TRBV9; size: .; D: TRBD1; J: TRBJ2-6; CDR3: CASSGRTGSGANVLTF; DNA: TGTGCCAGCAGCGGGAGGACAGGCTCTGGGGCCAACGTCCTGACTTTC
V: TRBV10-3; size: few; D: TRBD1; J: TRBJ1-6; CDR3: CATNRDRDSKSPLHF; DNA: TGTGCCACAAACCGGGACAGGGATAGTAAATCACCCCTCCACTTT
V: TRBV29-1; size: .; D: .; J: TRBJ1-2; CDR3: CSVGEQESVHGYTF; DNA: TGCAGCGTAGGCGAACAGGAATCTGTACACGGCTACACCTTC
V: TRBV30; size: once; D: .; J: TRBJ2-3; CDR3: CAWTQSDTQYF; DNA: TGTGCCTGGACCCAATCAGATACGCAGTATTTT
V: TRBV20-1; size: .; D: .; J: TRBJ2-5; CDR3: CSASRSETQYF; DNA: TGCAGTGCTAGTCGGTCTGAGACCCAGTACTTC
V: TRBV6-6; size: .; D: .; J: TRBJ1-1; CDR3: CASNPWRGTEAFF; DNA: TGTGCCAGCAACCCCTGGCGGGGCACTGAAGCTTTCTTT
V: TRBV9; size: .; D: .; J: TRBJ2-5; CDR3: CASSVGGVETQYF; DNA: TGTGCCAGCAGCGTAGGCGGGGTGGAGACCCAGTACTTC
V: TRBV9; size: .; D: TRBD2; J: TRBJ2-7; CDR3: CASSVSSGHYEQYF; DNA: TGTGCCAGCAGCGTCTCTAGCGGTCACTACGAGCAGTACTTC
V: TRBV4-3; size: .; D: .; J: TRBJ2-3; CDR3: CASSQDGQGSTDTQYF; DNA: TGCGCCAGCAGCCAAGATGGTCAGGGGTCCACAGATACGCAGTATTTT
V: TRBV5-4; size: .; D: .; J: TRBJ2-3; CDR3: CASSPAGRRVTDTQYF; DNA: TGTGCCAGCAGCCCGGCGGGCCGGCGGGTCACAGATACGCAGTATTTT
V: TRBV28; size: .; D: TRBD1; J: TRBJ2-1; CDR3: CASSLGGVDYNEQFF; DNA: TGTGCCAGCTCCTTAGGGGGCGTCGATTACAATGAGCAGTTCTTC
V: TRBV6-1; size: .; D: .; J: TRBJ2-2; CDR3: CASSEGTGGNIGELFF; DNA: TGTGCCAGCAGTGAAGGGACTGGCGGGAACATCGGGGAGCTGTTTTTT
V: TRBV7-2; size: .; D: TRBD2; J: TRBJ2-5; CDR3: CASSLESGGGRETQYF; DNA: TGTGCCAGCAGCTTAGAATCGGGGGGAGGCCGGGAGACCCAGTACTTC
V: TRBV7-6; size: .; D: TRBD1; J: TRBJ1-6; CDR3: CASSHRDSDSPLHF; DNA: TGTGCCAGCAGCCACCGGGACAGTGATTCACCCCTCCACTTT
V: TRBV30; size: .; D: .; J: TRBJ1-4; CDR3: CAWRGQDGNRELFF; DNA: TGTGCCTGGAGGGGCCAGGACGGGAACCGTGAACTGTTTTTT
V: TRBV15; size: .; D: .; J: TRBJ1-1; CDR3: CATSRAGVSFF; DNA: TGTGCCACCAGCAGAGCCGGGGTCTCTTTCTTT
V: TRBV14; size: .; D: TRBD1; J: TRBJ2-7; CDR3: CASGLQGARNEQYF; DNA: TGTGCCAGCGGCTTACAGGGGGCGCGGAACGAGCAGTACTTC
V: TRBV2; size: .; D: TRBD2; J: TRBJ2-7; CDR3: CASEAASGRYEQYF; DNA: TGTGCCAGCGAAGCGGCTAGCGGGAGATACGAGCAGTACTTC
V: TRBV7-3; size: few; D: .; J: TRBJ2-7; CDR3: CASSLTRVDEQYF; DNA: TGTGCCAGCAGCTTAACCAGGGTAGACGAGCAGTACTTC